This T cell receptor (beta chain) was found in a study of T cell responses to AZD1222 COVID-19 vaccine. This clone was seen once. Its antigen is currently unknown. Study-level results: Most donors were white British and more were female, and clonal diversity was possibly underestimated. In the spike-specific TCR repertoire, nearly half reportedly target unmutated variant regions. Spike-spanning, vaccine-associated CD4 TCRs were dominant at 160-218 and 743-854.

Clones were read by immunoSEQ multiplex PCR, and TCRdb kept only the in-frame ones, dropping some. The table lists under 150,000 clones, under 95% of them singletons. The CDR3 is 15 amino acids. Trimming stripped 3 bases from V and 4 bases from J, with 15 bases between. The V gene's germline CDR1 is LNHDA and CDR2 SQIVND (reference sequence). J is TRBJ1-2 and V is TRBV19; tentative D call: TRBD1 (5 bases). The TCR was taken from an adult in good health. This material consisted of peripheral blood, taken on day 0 of AZD1222 vaccination. Here the CDR3 DNA reads TGTGCCAGTAGTATTTCTATAAGGGGAACCTATGGCTACACCTTC. Protein: CASSISIRGTYGYTF.